The TCR beta chain described here comes from a study of TIL therapy for anti-PD-1-resistant metastatic lung cancer. Sequencing used immunoSEQ v3. The data were produced by immunoSEQ multiplex PCR, yet TCRdb's version contains in-frame clones alone and is incomplete. The sample includes under 7,000 clones, roughly 70% of them seen just once. Germline V lookup: CDR1 GTSNPN, CDR2 SVGIG (reference sequence). The CDR3 spans 15 residues. V shed 1 base and J 2 bases; nucleotides not matched to a gene: 2. Time point of the sample: pre-treatment sample, taken before nivolumab and TIL therapy. Pleural nodules or supraclavicular lymph nodes made up most of the excised metastases sampled. Adults with stage 4 NSCLC were enrolled in a phase I trial.

This receptor was identified in a person between 30 and 79 years old with non-small cell lung cancer. J is TRBJ2-3 and V is TRBV30, with 11 nucleotides matching TRBD1. Sample: tumor tissue, taken at baseline. The CDR3 spells CAWSGDRGFTDTQYF. For the CDR3, the DNA is TGTGCCTGGAGTGGGGACAGGGGGTTCACAGATACGCAGTATTTT.